A single sample is the source of the 4 T cell receptor beta chains below, sequenced in a study of T cell changes during pregnancy in multiple sclerosis. Profiled with immunoSEQ multiplex PCR; TCRdb holds only in-frame clones, not every one. The repertoire has about 100,000 clones, about 92% of them found once; the top ten carry roughly 1.2%. The sample consisted of peripheral blood, taken in the second trimester of pregnancy. The origin of the receptors is a female donor with multiple sclerosis, enrolled in a pregnancy study.

This clone came up once. This chain joins TRBV7-2 and TRBJ1-5; possibly TRBD1 for D (6 bases). CDR1 and CDR2 (germline): SGHTA, FQGNSA. The V end was cut by 5 bases, the J end by 1 base, with 15 bases between. CDR3 length equals 16 residues. CDR3 protein: CASSRPGGASNQPQHF. The CDR3 DNA follows: TGTGCCAGCAGCCGACCCGGGGGGGCGAGCAATCAGCCCCAGCATTTT.

In its sample, this clone was seen once. This chain joins TRBV30 and TRBJ1-5; D uncertain. V was trimmed by 0 bases and J by 0 bases, leaving 6 bases between them. CDR1 and CDR2 (germline): GTSNPN, SVGIG (reference sequence). This CDR3 spans 14 amino acids. This CDR3 is CAWSVEISNQPQHF. As DNA, the CDR3 is TGTGCCTGGAGTGTTGAGATTAGCAATCAGCCCCAGCATTTT.

The chain recombines TRBV27 with TRBJ2-2, with 7 bases that match TRBD1. The trim removed 2 bases at V and 5 bases at J, leaving 8 bases unmatched. The CDR3 extends over 16 amino acids. Germline CDR1 MNHEY, CDR2 SMNVEV (reference sequence). The CDR3 DNA is TGTGCCAGCAGTTTACCCCAGGGGGTGGCGACCGGGGAGCTGTTTTTT. It is translated as CASSLPQGVATGELFF.

CDR3 nucleotide sequence: TGCGCCAGCAGCTTGGCCTATCCCCCTAGACCAGATACGCAGTATTTT. It is translated as CASSLAYPPRPDTQYF. J is TRBJ2-3 and V is TRBV5-1; the D is unclear. CDR3 length equals 16 residues. V lost 0 bases and J lost 4, with 15 bases in between. Germline V lookup: CDR1 SGHRS, CDR2 YFSETQ.